What follows is one TCR beta chain and its context. This sample was included in a study of OX40 agonist ivuxolimab in advanced cancers. Study-level background: Of mixed ages from 23 to 79 and averaging approximately 60 years, the group was about 80% male.

The V gene's germline CDR1 is KGHSH and CDR2 LQKENI. CDR3 size: 14 residues. V was cut by 2 bases and J by 2 bases, with 10 bases left in between. The repertoire was sequenced with immunoSEQ multiplex PCR; TCRdb's copy has only in-frame clones and lacks some. Of approximately 97,000 clones listed, about 86% are singletons. Material: CD4+ or CD8+ T cells sorted from blood, obtained in a trial of the OX40 agonist ivuxolimab. The genes are TRBV18 and TRBJ2-7; D may be TRBD2 (6 bases). This clonotype originated in an adult with an advanced solid tumor such as melanoma, head and neck, liver or kidney cancer. The chain's CDR3 is CASSPGPGAYEQYF. The CDR3 DNA reads TGTGCCAGCTCACCAGGGCCGGGGGCCTACGAGCAGTACTTC. Full variable domain (rest looked up from reference TRBV18 and TRBJ2-7): NAGVMQNPRHLVRRRGQEARLRCSPMKGHSHVYWYRQLPEEGLKFMVYLQKENIIDESGMPKERFSAEFPKEGPSILRIQQVVRGDSAAYFCASSPGPGAYEQYFGPGTRLTVT.